This passage covers 3 T cell receptor beta chains from one sample sequenced in a study of T cell responses to AZD1222 COVID-19 vaccine. TCRdb's copy holds only in-frame clones and misses some; the assay was immunoSEQ multiplex PCR. The sample holds 95,000 to 100,000 clones; about 90% are singletons and the top ten take 16%. Material: peripheral blood, obtained 28 days after the second AZD1222 dose. Receptors were obtained from an adult who received the AZD1222 COVID-19 vaccine.

J is TRBJ1-3 and V is TRBV21-1. TRBV21-1 is listed as a pseudogene. This CDR3 spans 16 amino acids. The CDR3 DNA reads as TGTGCCAGCAGCAATGGACTGGGTTCGTCTGGAAACACCATATATTTT. It codes for CASSNGLGSSGNTIYF.

This chain uses TRBV6-5 with TRBJ1-4; TRBD1 agrees at 8 bases. This CDR3 contains 15 residues. The junction had 10 bases not matched to a gene; V was cut back by 6 bases and J by 7 bases. CDR1 and CDR2 from the germline V gene are MNHEY and SVGAGI. This chain's CDR3 is CASSSSRTGSEKLFF. CDR3 DNA sequence: TGTGCCAGCAGCTCCTCCCGGACAGGGTCTGAAAAACTGTTTTTT.

The chain uses TRBV5-6 and TRBJ1-1; no reliable D call. The CDR3 spans 13 residues. The V end lost 0 bases, the J end lost 4 bases, and 7 bases lay between the germline ends. Germline V gives CDR1 SGHDT, CDR2 YYEEEE. The CDR3 region has the DNA TGTGCCAGCAGCTTGGGAGTTTCCACTGAAGCTTTCTTT. This sequence encodes CASSLGVSTEAFF.